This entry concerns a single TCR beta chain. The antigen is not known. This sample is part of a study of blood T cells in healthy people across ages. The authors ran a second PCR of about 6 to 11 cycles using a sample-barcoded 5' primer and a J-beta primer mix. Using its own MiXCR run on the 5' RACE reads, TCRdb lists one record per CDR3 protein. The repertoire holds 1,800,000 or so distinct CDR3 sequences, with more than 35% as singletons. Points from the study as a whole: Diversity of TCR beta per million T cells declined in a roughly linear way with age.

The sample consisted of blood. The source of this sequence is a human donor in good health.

CDR3 sequence (DNA): TGTGCCAGCAGGATGGGCAGGCCCTCGGGCTACGAGCAGTACTTC. Translated, it gives CASRMGRPSGYEQYF. The chain carries TRBV7-2 and TRBJ2-4; no reliable D call. The last part of the DNA fits TRBJ2-7 better; the J call may be wrong. Germline V gene data show CDR1 as SGHTA and CDR2 as FQGNSA. The length of the CDR3 is 15 residues.